These 20 T cell receptor beta chains share one sample of origin, sequenced in a study of cytomegalovirus exposure and HLA in healthy donors. The PCR was carried out with 60 Vbeta primers and 13 Jbeta primers. Only in-frame clones appear in the TCRdb table, and some are missing; sequencing was by immunoSEQ multiplex PCR. Of fewer than 300,000 clones in the sample, under 90% were seen once. The sequenced sample consisted of PBMCs. The receptor set was obtained from a girl aged 2-10 years in good health and CMV-seronegative.

The chain carries TRBV7-9 and TRBJ2-7; weak D call: TRBD1 (5 bases). Germline CDR1 and CDR2: SEHNR and FQNEAQ (reference sequence). CDR3 size: 13 residues. Deletions cut 5 bases from V and 2 bases from J, with 10 bases between. CDR3 protein: CASSQGFPYEQYF. CDR3 nucleotides: TGTGCCAGCAGCCAGGGATTCCCCTACGAGCAGTACTTC.

A note on this clone: At one boundary the junction diverges from the germline segment, which might be a read error. This chain links TRBV7-9 with TRBJ1-4; D ambiguous. The CDR3 has 13 residues. Germline-derived CDR1 and CDR2 are SEHNR and FQNEAQ (reference sequence). This chain's CDR3 is CSSSLEGGEKLFF. The CDR3 region has the DNA TGTTCCAGCAGCTTAGAAGGAGGGGAAAAACTGTTTTTT. Using reference TRBV7-9 and TRBJ1-4 for the parts outside the CDR3, the full variable domain is DTGVSQNPRHKITKRGQNVTFRCDPISEHNRLYWYRQTLGQGPEFLTYFQNEAQLEKSRLLSDRFSAERPKGSFSTLEIQRTEQGDSAMYLCSSSLEGGEKLFFGSGTQLSVL.

The V gene is TRBV9, the J gene TRBJ2-7; 8 bases line up with TRBD2. The V and J ends lost 0 bases and 7 bases, in that order; junction bases with no gene match: 9. This CDR3 contains 15 residues. Germline lookup yields CDR1 SGDLS and CDR2 YYNGEE. The CDR3 sequence: CASSVGGRREDEQYF. The CDR3 DNA reads TGTGCCAGCAGCGTAGGGGGGCGGCGGGAGGATGAGCAGTACTTC.

This clone is a singleton in its sample. The rearrangement joins TRBV27 to TRBJ1-2, with D hard to call. Trimming stripped 0 bases from V and 4 bases from J, with 15 bases between. Looked up from germline, CDR1 is MNHEY and CDR2 is SMNVEV (reference sequence). This CDR3 has 16 amino acids. DNA for the CDR3: TGTGCCAGCAGTTTATCGTGGTCATCTACTCTCTATGGCTACACCTTC. Its protein is CASSLSWSSTLYGYTF.

The rearrangement joins TRBV2 to TRBJ2-3, with 10 bases identical to TRBD2. From germline, CDR1 is SNHLY and CDR2 FYNNEI. There are 17 residues in the CDR3. Losses at the gene ends were 4 bases for V and 2 bases for J; bases not matched to a gene: 9. This chain's CDR3 is CASSGRASGSVTDTQYF. The CDR3 DNA sequence: TGTGCCAGCAGTGGCAGGGCTAGCGGGAGTGTCACAGATACGCAGTATTTT.

The chain uses TRBV7-3 and TRBJ2-3, with D perhaps matching TRBD2 (6 bases). The CDR3 covers 15 residues. Between the trimmed V and J ends, which lost 4 bases and 1 base, there was a span of 12 bases. CDR1 is SGHTA, CDR2 FQGTGA, per germline. The CDR3 sequence is CASSWQGGGTDTQYF. The CDR3 DNA sequence: TGTGCCAGCAGCTGGCAGGGAGGTGGCACAGATACGCAGTATTTT.

The V gene is TRBV5-8, the J gene TRBJ1-5; maybe TRBD1 (5 bases). Trimming pared 0 bases from V and 2 bases from J, leaving 12 bases between. Germline loops: CDR1 SGHTS, CDR2 YDEGEE. The CDR3 totals 16 residues. The CDR3 bases are TGTGCCAGCAGCTTGGGGGAGGGAGGGGGCAATCAGCCCCAGCATTTT. This encodes CASSLGEGGGNQPQHF. Variable domain in full (rest from reference TRBV5-8 and TRBJ1-5): EAGVTQSPTHLIKTRGQQATLRCSPISGHTSVYWYQQALGLGLQFLLWYDEGEERNRGNFPPRFSGRQFPNYSSELNVNALELEDSALYLCASSLGEGGGNQPQHFGDGTRLSIL.

The J gene is TRBJ1-5, the V gene TRBV19, with 12 bases lining up with TRBD1. The CDR3 extends over 17 amino acids. V was clipped by 2 bases and J by 4 bases; unmatched bases: 6. Looked up from germline, CDR1 is LNHDA and CDR2 is SQIVND (reference sequence). The CDR3 protein is CASSIPGQGAGNQPQHF. The CDR3 coding sequence is TGTGCCAGTAGTATACCGGGACAGGGGGCTGGGAATCAGCCCCAGCATTTT. Full variable domain (rest looked up from reference TRBV19 and TRBJ1-5): DGGITQSPKYLFRKEGQNVTLSCEQNLNHDAMYWYRQDPGQGLRLIYYSQIVNDFQKGDIAEGYSVSREKKESFPLTVTSAQKNPTAFYLCASSIPGQGAGNQPQHFGDGTRLSIL.

V usage is TRBV7-8 and J usage is TRBJ1-1; 11 bases map to TRBD1. The CDR3 has 15 amino acids. Trimming cost V 3 bases and J 4 bases; bases outside gene matches: 4. The germline V gene encodes CDR1 SGHVS and CDR2 FQNEAQ. CDR3 sequence (DNA): TGTGCCAGCAGCTTCGCAGGGACAGGGGGCACTGAAGCTTTCTTT. It specifies CASSFAGTGGTEAFF. Based on the CDR3 plus reference TRBV7-8 and TRBJ1-1, the full variable domain is GAGVSQSPRYKVAKRGQDVALRCDPISGHVSLFWYQQALGQGPEFLTYFQNEAQLDKSGLPSDRFFAERPEGSVSTLKIQRTQQEDSAVYLCASSFAGTGGTEAFFGQGTRLTVV.

The chain couples TRBV5-5 to TRBJ1-6; TRBD1 is a possible D gene (6 bases). Trimming pared 0 bases from V and 8 bases from J, leaving 9 bases between. Germline V gene sequence: CDR1 SGHKS, CDR2 YYEKEE (reference sequence). The CDR3 sequence is 14 residues long. The CDR3: CASSLGQEYSPLHF. CDR3 DNA: TGTGCCAGCAGCTTGGGACAGGAATATTCACCCCTCCACTTT.

V and J are TRBV9 and TRBJ2-1; tentatively, D is TRBD2 (6 bases). The germline V gene encodes CDR1 SGDLS and CDR2 YYNGEE. The CDR3 covers 13 residues. Trimming took 3 bases from V and 7 from J, leaving 11 bases between them. CDR3 protein: CASSEGLLNEQFF. The CDR3 DNA sequence: TGTGCCAGCAGCGAGGGACTGCTAAATGAGCAGTTCTTC.

The chain is built from TRBV7-9 and TRBJ2-6, with D tentatively TRBD1 (5 bases). V was cut by 2 bases and J by 1 base, with 6 bases left in between. Germline V gene sequence: CDR1 SEHNR, CDR2 FQNEAQ (reference sequence). The CDR3 is 15 residues long. The DNA of the CDR3 is TGTGCCAGCAGCTTAAAGGGGTCTGGGGCCAACGTCCTGACTTTC. As protein: CASSLKGSGANVLTF.

The genes are TRBV6-5 and TRBJ2-1, with 8 bases aligning to TRBD2. V gave up 5 bases and J gave up 9 bases; unmatched junction bases: 12. This CDR3 is 15 amino acids long. CDR1 MNHEY and CDR2 SVGAGI come from the germline V gene. CDR3 sequence (DNA): TGTGCCAGCAGTCCGGGACTAGGGCTGATTTCTGAGCAGTTCTTC. Translating it yields CASSPGLGLISEQFF.

The CDR3 here is CASSLEFGTVQETQYF. CDR3 sequence (DNA): TGCGCCAGCAGCTTAGAGTTCGGGACAGTTCAAGAGACCCAGTACTTC. This chain connects TRBV5-1 to TRBJ2-5, with 7 bases fitting TRBD1. Germline V CDR1 and CDR2: SGHRS, YFSETQ. The V segment lost 2 bases and the J segment 2 bases; nucleotides outside the gene matches: 9. The CDR3 contains 16 residues.

The V gene is TRBV30, the J gene TRBJ1-1; TRBD1 matches at 7 bases. The junction had 1 base not matched to a gene; V was cut back by 3 bases and J by 0 bases. CDR1 is GTSNPN, CDR2 SVGIG, per germline (reference sequence). The CDR3 totals 13 residues. CDR3 residues: CAWRTGMNTEAFF. Here the CDR3 DNA reads TGTGCCTGGAGGACAGGGATGAACACTGAAGCTTTCTTT.

This chain uses TRBV7-8 with TRBJ2-7, with D possibly being TRBD1 (6 bases). Germline values: CDR1 SGHVS, CDR2 FQNEAQ. The CDR3 totals 13 residues. The V gene lost 4 bases and the J gene lost 9 bases, with 16 bases spanning the gap. The CDR3 DNA follows: TGTGCCAGCAGCTCAGGAGGACAGCCCACGCAGTACTTC. It yields the protein CASSSGGQPTQYF.

The chain joins TRBV5-6 to TRBJ2-5; 10 positions match TRBD2. The CDR3 is made up of 17 amino acids. The germline CDR1 and CDR2 sequences are SGHDT and YYEEEE. After removal of 4 bases from V and 7 bases from J, the junction contained 16 bases not matched to a gene. CDR3 loop: CASSPEAGSSGRWTQYF. The CDR3 DNA follows: TGTGCCAGCAGCCCGGAAGCGGGGTCTAGCGGGAGATGGACCCAGTACTTC.

This clone was counted a few times. The CDR3 region has the DNA TGTGCCAGCAGCCCTCTAGGCGGGAGGGTAAACACCGGGGAGCTGTTTTTT. It encodes CASSPLGGRVNTGELFF. This rearrangement joins TRBV14 to TRBJ2-2, with TRBD2 matching over 9 bases. CDR1 and CDR2 (germline): SGHDN, FVKESK. V trimming: 4 bases; J trimming: 2 bases; junction bases outside the gene matches: 8. This CDR3 has 17 amino acids.

The gene calls are TRBV28 and TRBJ2-2; the D gene is possibly TRBD1 (5 bases). V gave up 3 bases and J gave up 5 bases, with 10 bases separating them. CDR3 length: 14 residues. Germline CDR1 is MDHEN and CDR2 is SYDVKM. In nucleotides, the CDR3 is TGTGCCAGCAGTTTTCTCCAGGGAACCGGGGAGCTGTTTTTT. Translated: CASSFLQGTGELFF. Based on the CDR3 plus reference TRBV28 and TRBJ2-2, the full variable domain is DVKVTQSSRYLVKRTGEKVFLECVQDMDHENMFWYRQDPGLGLRLIYFSYDVKMKEKGDIPEGYSVSREKKERFSLILESASTNQTSMYLCASSFLQGTGELFFGEGSRLTVL.

This clone was observed a single time. CDR3 sequence: CASSQGGPGQIYEQYF. CDR3 DNA: TGCGCCAGCAGCCAAGGTGGTCCGGGACAGATCTACGAGCAGTACTTC. V is TRBV4-1 and J is TRBJ2-7, with 7 bases lining up with TRBD1. The germline V gene has CDR1 MGHRA and CDR2 YSYEKL. The CDR3 is 16 residues long. The V and J ends lost 1 base and 3 bases, in that order; junction bases with no gene match: 9.